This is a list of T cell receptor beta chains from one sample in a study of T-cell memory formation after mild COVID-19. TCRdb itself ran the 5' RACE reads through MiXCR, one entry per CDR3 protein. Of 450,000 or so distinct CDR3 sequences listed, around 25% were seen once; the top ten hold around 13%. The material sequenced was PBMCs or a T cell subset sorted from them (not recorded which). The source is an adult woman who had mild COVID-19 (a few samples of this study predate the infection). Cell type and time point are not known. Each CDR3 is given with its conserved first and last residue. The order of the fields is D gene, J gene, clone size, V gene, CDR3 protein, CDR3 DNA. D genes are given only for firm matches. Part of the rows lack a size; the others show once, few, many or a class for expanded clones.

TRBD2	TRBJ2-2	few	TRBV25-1	CASKAGAIGELFF	TGTGCCAGCAAGGCGGGAGCGATCGGGGAGCTGTTTTTT
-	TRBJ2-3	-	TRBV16	CASSQSGYTDTQYF	TGTGCCAGCAGCCAATCGGGGTACACAGATACGCAGTATTTT
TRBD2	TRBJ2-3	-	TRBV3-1	CASRRSSGSTDTQYF	TGTGCCAGCAGGAGGTCTAGCGGGAGCACAGATACGCAGTATTTT
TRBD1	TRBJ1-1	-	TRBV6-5	CASSYSSRQGGKAFF	TGTGCCAGCAGTTACTCGTCGAGACAGGGGGGGAAGGCTTTCTTT
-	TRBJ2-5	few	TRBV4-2	CASSQGTLVEETQYF	TGTGCCAGCAGCCAAGGGACACTAGTAGAAGAGACCCAGTACTTC
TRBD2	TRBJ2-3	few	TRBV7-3	CASSSSGTTGSTDTQYF	TGTGCCAGCAGCTCTAGCGGGACGACTGGAAGCACAGATACGCAGTATTTT
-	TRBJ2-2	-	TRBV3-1	CASSQEAPGELFF	TGTGCCAGCAGCCAAGAAGCCCCCGGGGAGCTGTTTTTT
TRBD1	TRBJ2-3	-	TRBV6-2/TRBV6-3	CASSFSGTATDTQYF	TGTGCCAGCTCCTTCTCCGGGACAGCCACAGATACGCAGTATTTT
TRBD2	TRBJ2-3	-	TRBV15	CATSKGLAGAVDTQYF	TGTGCCACCAGCAAGGGACTAGCGGGGGCGGTGGATACGCAGTATTTT
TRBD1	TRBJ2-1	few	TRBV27	CASSLYRGRYNEQFF	TGTGCCAGCAGTTTATACAGGGGACGATACAATGAGCAGTTCTTC
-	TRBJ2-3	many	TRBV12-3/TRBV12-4	CASHTLGPRNTQYF	TGTGCCAGCCATACCCTAGGGCCCCGGAATACGCAGTATTTT
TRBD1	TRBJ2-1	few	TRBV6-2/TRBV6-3	CASSTSPDRGREFF	TGTGCCAGCAGTACAAGCCCGGACAGGGGGAGGGAGTTCTTC
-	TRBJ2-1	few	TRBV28	CASSPGGQGPYNEQFF	TGTGCCAGCAGCCCCGGAGGGCAGGGGCCGTACAATGAGCAGTTCTTC
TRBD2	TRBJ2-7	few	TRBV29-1	CSVEAVAGGPYEQYF	TGCAGCGTTGAGGCGGTAGCGGGAGGGCCCTACGAGCAGTACTTC
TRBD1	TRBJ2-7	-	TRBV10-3	CAISELSGGPYEQYF	TGTGCCATCAGTGAGTTGTCAGGGGGTCCCTACGAGCAGTACTTC
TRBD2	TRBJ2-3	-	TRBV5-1	CASSLYYSGGSTDTQYF	TGCGCCAGCAGCTTGTATTATAGCGGGGGGAGCACAGATACGCAGTATTTT
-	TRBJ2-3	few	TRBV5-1	CASSLTSDTQYF	TGCGCCAGCAGCTTGACTTCGGATACGCAGTATTTT
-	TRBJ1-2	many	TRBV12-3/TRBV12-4	CASSPLRIDGYTF	TGTGCCAGCAGTCCTCTTCGAATCGATGGCTACACCTTC
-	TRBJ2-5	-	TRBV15	CATSSTVGGQETQYF	TGTGCCACCAGCAGTACAGTTGGCGGACAAGAGACCCAGTACTTC
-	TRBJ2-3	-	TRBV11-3	CASSPTKNTQYF	TGTGCCAGCAGCCCCACCAAGAATACGCAGTATTTT
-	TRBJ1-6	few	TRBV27	CASSWGLQANSPLHF	TGTGCCAGCAGTTGGGGGTTACAAGCGAATTCACCCCTCCACTTT
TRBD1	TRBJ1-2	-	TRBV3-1	CASSHGTGMDGYTF	TGTGCCAGCAGCCACGGGACAGGGATGGATGGCTACACCTTC
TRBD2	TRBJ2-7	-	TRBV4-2	CASSLETGLLYEQYF	TGTGCCAGCAGCCTCGAAACGGGACTACTCTACGAGCAGTACTTC
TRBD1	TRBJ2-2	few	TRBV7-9	CASSFDRATGELFF	TGTGCCAGCAGCTTCGACAGGGCCACCGGGGAGCTGTTTTTT
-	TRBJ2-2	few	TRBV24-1	CATRQANTGELFF	TGTGCCACCCGACAGGCGAACACCGGGGAGCTGTTTTTT